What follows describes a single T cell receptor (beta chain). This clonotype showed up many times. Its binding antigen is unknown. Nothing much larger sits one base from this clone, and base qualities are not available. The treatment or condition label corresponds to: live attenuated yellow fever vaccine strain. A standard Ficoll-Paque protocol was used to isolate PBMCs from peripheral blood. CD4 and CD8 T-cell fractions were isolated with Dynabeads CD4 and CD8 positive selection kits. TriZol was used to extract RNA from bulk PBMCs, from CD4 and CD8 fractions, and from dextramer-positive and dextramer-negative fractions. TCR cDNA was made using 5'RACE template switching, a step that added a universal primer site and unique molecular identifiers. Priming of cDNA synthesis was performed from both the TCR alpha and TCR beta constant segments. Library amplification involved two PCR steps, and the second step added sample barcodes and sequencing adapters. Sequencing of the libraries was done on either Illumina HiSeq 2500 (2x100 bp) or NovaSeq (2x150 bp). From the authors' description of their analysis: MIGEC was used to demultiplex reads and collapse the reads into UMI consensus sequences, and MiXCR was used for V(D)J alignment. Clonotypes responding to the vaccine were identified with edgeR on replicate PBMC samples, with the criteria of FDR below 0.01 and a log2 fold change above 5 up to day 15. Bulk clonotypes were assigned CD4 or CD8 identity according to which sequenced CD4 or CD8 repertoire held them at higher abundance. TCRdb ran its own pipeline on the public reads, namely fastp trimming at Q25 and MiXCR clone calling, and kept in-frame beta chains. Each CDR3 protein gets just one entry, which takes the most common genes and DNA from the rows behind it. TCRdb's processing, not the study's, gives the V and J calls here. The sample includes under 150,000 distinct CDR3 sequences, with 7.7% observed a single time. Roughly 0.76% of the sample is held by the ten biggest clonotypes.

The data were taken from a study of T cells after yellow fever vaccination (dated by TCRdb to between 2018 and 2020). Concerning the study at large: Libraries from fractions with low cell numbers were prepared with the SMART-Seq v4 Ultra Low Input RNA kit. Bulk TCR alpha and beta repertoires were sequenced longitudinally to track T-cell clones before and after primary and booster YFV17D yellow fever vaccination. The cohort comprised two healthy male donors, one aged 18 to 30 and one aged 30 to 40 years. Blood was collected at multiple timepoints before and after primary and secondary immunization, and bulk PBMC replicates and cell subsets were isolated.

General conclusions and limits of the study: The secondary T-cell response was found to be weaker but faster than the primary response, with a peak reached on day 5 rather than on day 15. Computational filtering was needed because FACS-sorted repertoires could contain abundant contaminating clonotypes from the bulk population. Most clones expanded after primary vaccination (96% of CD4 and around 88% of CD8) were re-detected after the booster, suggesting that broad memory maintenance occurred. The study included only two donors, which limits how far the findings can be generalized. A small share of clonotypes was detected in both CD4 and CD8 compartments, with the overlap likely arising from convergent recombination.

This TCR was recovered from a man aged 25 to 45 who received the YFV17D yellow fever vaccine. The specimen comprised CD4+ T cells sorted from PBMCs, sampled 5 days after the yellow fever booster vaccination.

Here the CDR3 is given as CASVGTVLFQETQYF. The nucleotide sequence reads TGTGCCAGCGTAGGAACAGTGCTCTTCCAAGAGACCCAGTACTTC. The sequence links TRBV7-8 to TRBJ2-5, with the D gene uncertain. The germline V gene yields SGHVS for CDR1 and FQNEAQ for CDR2. Inclusive of the bounding cysteine and phenylalanine, the CDR3 is 15 residues long. Of the read, only the CDR3 DNA is kept; its 45 bases are in frame from base 1. The V and J ends are trimmed by 8 bases and 1 base, leaving 17 bases between them.